This T cell receptor beta chain was obtained from a study of blood T cell repertoires in COVID-19. This clone has just a few counts. The method was immunoSEQ multiplex PCR; TCRdb's version includes in-frame clones alone and lacks a portion of them. The table has 200,000 to 250,000 clones, approximately 78% seen once; the top ten hold 8% to 10%. The CDR3 has 12 amino acids. CDR1 and CDR2 (germline): MDHEN, SYDVKM. V lost 3 bases to trimming and J lost 4 bases, with 6 bases between them. The sequencing sample was made of peripheral blood. The genes are TRBV28 and TRBJ1-1; D is undetermined. The receptor comes from a woman over 75 with COVID-19, enrolled during active disease. CDR3 coding DNA: TGTGCCAGCAGTTTGGTTAGCACTGAAGCTTTCTTT. It encodes CASSLVSTEAFF.